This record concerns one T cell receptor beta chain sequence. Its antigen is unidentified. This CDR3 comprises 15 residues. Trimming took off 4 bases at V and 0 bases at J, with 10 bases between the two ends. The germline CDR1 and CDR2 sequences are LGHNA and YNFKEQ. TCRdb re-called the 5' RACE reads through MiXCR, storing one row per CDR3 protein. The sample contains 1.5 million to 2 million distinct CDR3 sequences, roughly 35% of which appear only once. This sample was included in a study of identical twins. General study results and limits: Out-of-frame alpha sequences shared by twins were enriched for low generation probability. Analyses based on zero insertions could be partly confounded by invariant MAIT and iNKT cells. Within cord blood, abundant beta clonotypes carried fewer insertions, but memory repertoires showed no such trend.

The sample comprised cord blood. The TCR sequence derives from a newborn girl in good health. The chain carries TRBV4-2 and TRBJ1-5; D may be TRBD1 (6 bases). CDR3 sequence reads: CASSPDSFSNQPQHF. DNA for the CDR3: TGTGCCAGCAGCCCGGACAGTTTTAGCAATCAGCCCCAGCATTTT.